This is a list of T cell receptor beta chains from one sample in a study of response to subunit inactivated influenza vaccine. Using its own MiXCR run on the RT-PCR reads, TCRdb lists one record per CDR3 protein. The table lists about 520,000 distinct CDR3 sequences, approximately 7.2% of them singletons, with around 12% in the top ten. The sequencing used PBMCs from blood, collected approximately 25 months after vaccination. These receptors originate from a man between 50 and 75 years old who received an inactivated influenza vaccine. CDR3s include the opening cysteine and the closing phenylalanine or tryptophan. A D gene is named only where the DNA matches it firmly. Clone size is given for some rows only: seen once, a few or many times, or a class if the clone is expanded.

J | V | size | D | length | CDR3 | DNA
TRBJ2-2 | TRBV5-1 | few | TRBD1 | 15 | CASSHRDRALRELFF | TGCGCCAGCAGCCACCGGGACAGGGCTCTCCGGGAGCTGTTTTTT
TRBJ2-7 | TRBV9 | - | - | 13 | CASSADSHYEQYF | TGTGCCAGCAGCGCGGACAGCCACTACGAGCAGTACTTC
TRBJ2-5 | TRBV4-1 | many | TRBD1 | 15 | CASSQDGQGEETQYF | TGCGCCAGCAGCCAAGATGGACAGGGGGAAGAGACCCAGTACTTC
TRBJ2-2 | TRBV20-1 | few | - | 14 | CSARVATNTGELFF | TGCAGTGCTAGAGTTGCGACCAACACCGGGGAGCTGTTTTTT
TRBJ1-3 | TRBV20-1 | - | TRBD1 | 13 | CSARTGAGNTIYF | TGCAGTGCTAGGACAGGGGCTGGAAACACCATATATTTT
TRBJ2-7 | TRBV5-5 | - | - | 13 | CASSLGLPCEQYF | TGTGCCAGCAGCTTGGGGCTCCCCTGCGAGCAGTACTTC
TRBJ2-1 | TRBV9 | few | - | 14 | CASSAATSNNEQFF | TGTGCCAGCAGCGCGGCCACTAGCAACAATGAGCAGTTCTTC
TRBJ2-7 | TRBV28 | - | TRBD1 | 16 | CASRGVRGQSSYEQYF | TGTGCCAGCAGAGGGGTAAGGGGACAGAGCTCCTACGAGCAGTACTTC
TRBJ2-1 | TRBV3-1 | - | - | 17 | CASSPGASSSWNNEQFF | TGTGCCAGCAGCCCTGGGGCTAGCTCCTCCTGGAACAATGAGCAGTTCTTC
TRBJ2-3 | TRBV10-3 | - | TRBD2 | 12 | CATGTSGDTQYF | TGTGCCACAGGGACTAGTGGTGATACGCAGTATTTT
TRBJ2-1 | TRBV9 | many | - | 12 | CASSVALGEQFF | TGTGCCAGCAGCGTAGCTTTAGGTGAGCAGTTCTTC
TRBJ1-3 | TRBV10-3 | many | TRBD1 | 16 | CAISGRTGLAGNTIYF | TGTGCCATCAGTGGAAGGACAGGGTTGGCTGGAAACACCATATATTTT
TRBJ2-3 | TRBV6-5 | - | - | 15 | CASSSRGESTDTQYF | TGTGCCAGCAGTTCGCGGGGAGAGAGCACAGATACGCAGTATTTT
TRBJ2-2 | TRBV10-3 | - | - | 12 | CAISDGAGELFF | TGTGCCATCAGTGATGGGGCCGGGGAGCTGTTTTTT
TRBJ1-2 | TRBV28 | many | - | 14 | CASSLTDGLYGYTF | TGTGCCAGCAGTCTAACCGACGGGCTTTATGGCTACACCTTC
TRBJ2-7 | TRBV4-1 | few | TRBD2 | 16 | CASSLLTGTTSYEQYF | TGCGCCAGCAGCCTTCTCACCGGGACTACGTCCTACGAGCAGTACTTC
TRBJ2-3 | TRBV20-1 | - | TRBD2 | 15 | CSARKLAGSTDTQYF | TGCAGTGCTAGAAAACTAGCGGGAAGCACAGATACGCAGTATTTT
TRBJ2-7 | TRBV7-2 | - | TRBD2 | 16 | CASTRLAGGTSYEQYF | TGTGCCAGCACCCGCCTAGCGGGGGGAACCTCCTACGAGCAGTACTTC
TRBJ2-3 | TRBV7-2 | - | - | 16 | CASSLGASVRTDTQYF | TGTGCCAGCAGCTTAGGTGCCTCCGTCCGCACAGATACGCAGTATTTT
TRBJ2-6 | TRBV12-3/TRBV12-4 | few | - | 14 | CASLRNSGANVLTF | TGTGCCAGCCTTAGGAACTCTGGGGCCAACGTCCTGACTTTC
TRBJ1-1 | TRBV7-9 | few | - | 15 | CASSSGSPRWTEAFF | TGTGCCAGCAGCTCAGGATCTCCGAGGTGGACTGAAGCTTTCTTT
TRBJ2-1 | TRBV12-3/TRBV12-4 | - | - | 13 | CASRPSRTNEQFF | TGTGCCAGCAGACCCTCTCGGACTAATGAGCAGTTCTTC
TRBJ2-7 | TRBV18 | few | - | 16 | CASSRAGTGPAYEQYF | TGTGCCAGCTCCCGTGCCGGGACCGGCCCTGCCTACGAGCAGTACTTC
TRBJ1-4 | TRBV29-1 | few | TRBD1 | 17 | CSVETSRDRGANEKLFF | TGCAGCGTTGAAACATCCCGGGACAGGGGTGCTAATGAAAAACTGTTTTTT
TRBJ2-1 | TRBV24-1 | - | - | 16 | CATSDLPRGSYNEQFF | TGTGCCACCAGTGATTTGCCCCGGGGGTCCTACAATGAGCAGTTCTTC
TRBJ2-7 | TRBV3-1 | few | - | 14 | CASSQVTSVAEQYF | TGTGCCAGCAGCCAAGTGACTAGTGTCGCCGAGCAGTACTTC
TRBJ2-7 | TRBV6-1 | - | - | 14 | CASSIETGPYEQYF | TGTGCCAGCAGTATAGAGACAGGTCCCTACGAGCAGTACTTC
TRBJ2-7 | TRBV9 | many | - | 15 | CASSVGQALTYEQYF | TGTGCCAGCAGCGTCGGGCAGGCCTTAACCTACGAGCAGTACTTC
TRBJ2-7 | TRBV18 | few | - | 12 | CASSAGTYEQYF | TGTGCCAGCTCAGCGGGGACGTACGAGCAGTACTTC
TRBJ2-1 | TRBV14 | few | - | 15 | CASSPMWSSYNEQFF | TGTGCCAGCAGCCCGATGTGGAGCTCCTACAATGAGCAGTTCTTC
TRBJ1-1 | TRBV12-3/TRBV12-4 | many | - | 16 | CASTSLGTLMNTEAFF | TGTGCCAGCACCAGTTTAGGGACACTTATGAACACTGAAGCTTTCTTT
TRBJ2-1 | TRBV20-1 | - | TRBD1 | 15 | CSAREGTGGILGQFF | TGCAGTGCTAGAGAGGGGACAGGGGGTATATTAGGGCAGTTCTTC
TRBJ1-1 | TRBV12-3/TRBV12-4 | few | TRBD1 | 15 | CASSLEGQGISEAFF | TGTGCCAGCAGTTTGGAGGGACAGGGGATTTCGGAAGCTTTCTTT
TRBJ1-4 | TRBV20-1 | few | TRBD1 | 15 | CSAPTPGQDNEKLFF | TGCAGTGCCCCTACCCCGGGACAGGATAATGAAAAACTGTTTTTT
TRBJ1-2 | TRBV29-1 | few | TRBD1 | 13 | CSVEEGQGYGYTF | TGCAGCGTTGAAGAGGGACAGGGATATGGCTACACCTTC
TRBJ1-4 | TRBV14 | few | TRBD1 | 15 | CASSQRTGSSAKLFF | TGTGCCAGCAGCCAGAGGACAGGGTCTAGTGCAAAACTGTTTTTT
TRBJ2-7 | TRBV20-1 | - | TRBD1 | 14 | CSAGEGQGPYEQYF | TGCAGTGCCGGGGAGGGACAGGGTCCCTACGAGCAGTACTTC
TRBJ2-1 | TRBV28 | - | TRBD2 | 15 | CASGGSGLAVREQFF | TGTGCCAGCGGGGGGTCGGGACTAGCCGTCCGTGAGCAGTTCTTC
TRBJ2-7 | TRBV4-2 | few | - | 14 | CASSQEFQTYEQYF | TGTGCCAGCAGCCAAGAATTCCAGACCTACGAGCAGTACTTC
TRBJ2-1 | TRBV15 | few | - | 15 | CATSRSSGPGNEQFF | TGTGCCACCAGCAGATCCTCCGGGCCCGGTAATGAGCAGTTCTTC
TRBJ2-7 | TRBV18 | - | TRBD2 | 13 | CASSPPGRDEQYF | TGTGCCAGCTCACCACCCGGGAGGGACGAGCAGTACTTC
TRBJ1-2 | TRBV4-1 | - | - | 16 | CASSQGGGRGNYGYTF | TGCGCCAGCAGCCAAGGGGGGGGGCGTGGGAACTATGGCTACACCTTC
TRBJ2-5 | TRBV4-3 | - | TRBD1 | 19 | CASSHPFDRTGGRRETQYF | TGCGCCAGCAGCCATCCCTTTGACCGAACAGGGGGTCGGAGAGAGACCCAGTACTTC
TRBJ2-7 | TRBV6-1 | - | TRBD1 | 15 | CASSVRTGGGYEQYF | TGTGCCAGCAGTGTGCGGACAGGGGGCGGTTACGAGCAGTACTTC
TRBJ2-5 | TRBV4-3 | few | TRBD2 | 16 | CASSQDPAGVGETQYF | TGCGCCAGCAGCCAAGATCCAGCGGGAGTAGGTGAGACCCAGTACTTC
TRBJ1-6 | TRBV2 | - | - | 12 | CASRLFGSPLHF | TGTGCCAGCAGGCTTTTTGGTTCACCCCTCCACTTT